These T cell receptor beta chains were read from a single sample in a study of PD-1 blockade in classical Hodgkin lymphoma. Sequencing used immunoSEQ multiplex PCR; TCRdb keeps in-frame clones, though not all of them. This table has about 150,000 clones, about four fifths appearing once. Source: peripheral blood mononuclear cells (PBMCs), taken before the second cycle of nivolumab. Receptors were obtained from a human donor with classical Hodgkin lymphoma. Both conserved end residues are part of each CDR3. The order of the fields is clone size, J gene, D gene, V gene, CDR3 protein, CDR3 DNA. The D gene is left open where the match is weak. A clone size is listed for some rows: how often the clone was seen (once, few, many), or a class if it is expanded.

NA	TRBJ2-5	TRBD2	TRBV29-1	CSVDVAGGGYQETQYF	TGCAGCGTTGACGTAGCGGGGGGCGGGTACCAAGAGACCCAGTACTTC
NA	TRBJ2-3	NA	TRBV4-3	CASSQDWSSTDTQYF	TGCGCCAGCAGCCAAGACTGGAGTAGCACAGATACGCAGTATTTT
NA	TRBJ2-7	NA	TRBV28	CASSPWGEQYF	TGTGCCAGCAGTCCCTGGGGCGAGCAGTACTTC
NA	TRBJ2-3	TRBD1	TRBV5-1	CASSGTGGTDTQYF	TGCGCCAGCAGCGGGACAGGGGGCACAGATACGCAGTATTTT
NA	TRBJ1-2	TRBD1	TRBV28	CASSPGTVPVKGYTF	TGTGCCAGCAGCCCCGGGACAGTCCCCGTCAAAGGCTACACCTTC
NA	TRBJ1-2	NA	TRBV19	CASSRGRQQEFYGYTF	TGTGCCAGTAGTAGGGGTCGACAGCAGGAATTCTATGGCTACACCTTC
few	TRBJ1-5	TRBD1	TRBV2	CASSSQGINQPQHF	TGTGCCAGCAGTTCACAGGGGATCAATCAGCCCCAGCATTTT
NA	TRBJ2-5	NA	TRBV7-9	CASSLLRGGETQYF	TGTGCCAGCAGCTTACTCAGGGGCGGAGAGACCCAGTACTTC
many	TRBJ1-2	TRBD1	TRBV19	CASSAGGEGYTF	TGTGCCAGCTCAGCAGGGGGCGAAGGCTACACCTTC
NA	TRBJ1-1	NA	TRBV19	CASTPRTALNTEAFF	TGTGCCAGTACCCCCAGGACAGCTTTGAACACTGAAGCTTTCTTT
once	TRBJ2-2	TRBD1	TRBV4-3	CASSQDLETGATGELFF	TGCGCCAGCAGCCAAGATCTGGAGACAGGGGCGACCGGGGAGCTGTTTTTT
NA	TRBJ1-1	NA	TRBV6-1	CASRRRNTEAFF	TGTGCCAGCAGAAGGAGGAACACTGAAGCTTTCTTT
NA	TRBJ2-1	TRBD2	TRBV4-1	CASSQERAGDRNEQFF	TGCGCCAGCAGCCAAGAGCGAGCGGGGGACCGGAATGAGCAGTTCTTC
NA	TRBJ2-6	NA	TRBV28	CASFPSSGANVLTF	TGTGCCAGCTTTCCGAGCTCTGGGGCCAACGTCCTGACTTTC
NA	TRBJ2-1	NA	TRBV11-2	CASSLDPGAVYNEQFF	TGTGCCAGCAGCTTAGATCCGGGGGCGGTCTACAATGAGCAGTTCTTC
NA	TRBJ1-4	NA	TRBV9	CASSVTGRVNEKLFF	TGTGCCAGCAGCGTCACAGGGCGGGTTAATGAAAAACTGTTTTTT
NA	TRBJ2-5	NA	TRBV6-5	CASRGGQYF	TGTGCCAGCAGAGGGGGCCAGTACTTC
NA	TRBJ2-1	NA	TRBV5-6	CASSLSPLNEQFF	TGTGCCAGCAGCTTGTCCCCCCTCAATGAGCAGTTCTTC
NA	TRBJ2-7	TRBD1	TRBV7-8	CASSLVWTGPYEQYF	TGTGCCAGCAGCTTAGTTTGGACAGGGCCCTACGAGCAGTACTTC
once	TRBJ2-7	NA	TRBV2	CASIPGRLKNYEQYF	TGTGCCAGCATCCCGGGACGACTGAAAAACTACGAGCAGTACTTC
NA	TRBJ2-7	TRBD2	TRBV7-9	CASSSLLAGAAEQYF	TGTGCCAGCAGCTCATTACTAGCGGGAGCCGCCGAGCAGTACTTC
NA	TRBJ1-1	NA	TRBV4-1	CASSQAWGGVNTEAFF	TGCGCCAGCAGCCAAGCATGGGGGGGAGTGAACACTGAAGCTTTCTTT
NA	TRBJ1-2	NA	TRBV19	CASSIEGSYGYTF	TGTGCCAGTAGTATAGAGGGGTCCTATGGCTACACCTTC
NA	TRBJ2-3	NA	TRBV18	CASSPQGFVADTQYF	TGTGCCAGCTCACCACAGGGCTTCGTCGCAGATACGCAGTATTTT
NA	TRBJ1-4	NA	TRBV29-1	CSVVNGTQVGKLFF	TGCAGCGTTGTCAACGGGACACAGGTCGGAAAACTGTTTTTT
NA	TRBJ2-5	TRBD2	TRBV28	CASSLSLAGGQETQYF	TGTGCCAGCAGTTTAAGTCTGGCGGGGGGGCAGGAGACCCAGTACTTC
NA	TRBJ2-4	NA	TRBV6-1	CASSNKNIQYF	TGTGCCAGCAGCAACAAAAACATTCAGTACTTC
NA	TRBJ1-2	TRBD1	TRBV7-2	CASSLVGQGGHYGYTF	TGTGCCAGCAGCTTAGTCGGGCAGGGGGGCCACTATGGCTACACCTTC
NA	TRBJ1-1	NA	TRBV2	CASSRQAPNTEAFF	TGTGCCAGCAGCCGACAGGCGCCGAACACTGAAGCTTTCTTT
NA	TRBJ2-2	TRBD1	TRBV29-1	CSVAQQGAQVTGELFF	TGCAGCGTTGCCCAGCAGGGGGCGCAGGTCACCGGGGAGCTGTTTTTT
NA	TRBJ2-7	TRBD2	TRBV2	CASTKLAGGPYEQYF	TGTGCCAGCACCAAACTAGCGGGGGGGCCCTACGAGCAGTACTTC
NA	TRBJ1-2	NA	TRBV28	CASRRIIGRGWQMDGYTF	TGTGCCAGCCGCCGCATCATCGGGAGGGGATGGCAGATGGATGGCTACACCTTC
NA	TRBJ2-4	NA	TRBV20-1	CSARENIQYF	TGCAGTGCTAGAGAAAACATTCAGTACTTC
NA	TRBJ1-4	NA	TRBV18	CASSPSAGGKEKLFF	TGTGCCAGCTCACCTTCCGCGGGGGGGAAGGAAAAACTGTTTTTT
NA	TRBJ2-3	TRBD2	TRBV4-2	CASSQSGTSLDTQYF	TGTGCCAGCAGCCAGTCCGGGACTAGCTTAGATACGCAGTATTTT
NA	TRBJ1-1	TRBD1	TRBV10-3	CAISGGPGQGSGQEAFF	TGTGCCATCAGTGGAGGCCCCGGACAGGGTTCAGGCCAAGAAGCTTTCTTT
NA	TRBJ1-3	NA	TRBV6-1	CASTPERFGNTIYF	TGTGCCAGTACGCCCGAAAGATTTGGAAACACCATATATTTT
NA	TRBJ2-2	NA	TRBV27	CASSLDPPQRRGNTGELFF	TGTGCCAGCAGTTTAGACCCTCCCCAAAGACGGGGAAACACCGGGGAGCTGTTTTTT
NA	TRBJ1-4	NA	TRBV6-1	CASSEDRGREGATNEKLFF	TGTGCCAGCAGTGAAGATCGCGGGAGGGAGGGAGCAACTAATGAAAAACTGTTTTTT
NA	TRBJ2-7	NA	TRBV15	CATSPDLTYEQYF	TGTGCCACCAGTCCCGACCTGACCTACGAGCAGTACTTC
NA	TRBJ2-7	NA	TRBV9	CASSVVPGSYEQYF	TGTGCCAGCAGCGTAGTGCCGGGTTCCTACGAGCAGTACTTC
NA	TRBJ2-3	TRBD2	TRBV19	CASKNGGRDTDTQYF	TGTGCCAGTAAAAATGGCGGGAGGGACACAGATACGCAGTATTTT
once	TRBJ2-3	NA	TRBV7-3	CASSLLPGLSTDTQYF	TGTGCCAGCAGCTTACTCCCGGGACTTAGCACAGATACGCAGTATTTT
NA	TRBJ1-2	TRBD1	TRBV5-3	CATAGRGYGYTF	TGTGCCACCGCGGGCAGGGGGTATGGCTACACCTTC
NA	TRBJ2-2	NA	TRBV9	CASSVHPGGQETGELFF	TGTGCCAGCAGCGTCCACCCCGGGGGGCAAGAGACCGGGGAGCTGTTTTTT
NA	TRBJ1-2	NA	TRBV18	CASSPPGGSLGYTF	TGTGCCAGCTCACCACCGGGAGGGTCTCTTGGCTACACCTTC
NA	TRBJ2-5	NA	TRBV10-3	CAISETGEPVGETQYF	TGTGCCATCAGTGAGACGGGGGAACCTGTAGGAGAGACCCAGTACTTC
NA	TRBJ1-6	NA	TRBV23-1	CASSQSPEDTDSPLHF	TGCGCCAGCAGTCAATCTCCCGAGGACACGGATTCACCCCTCCACTTT
NA	TRBJ2-1	NA	TRBV29-1	CSVEDTGMGYNEQFF	TGCAGCGTTGAAGATACCGGGATGGGGTACAATGAGCAGTTCTTC
NA	TRBJ1-3	NA	TRBV28	CASSSPTYSGNTIYF	TGTGCCAGCAGTTCTCCGACATACTCTGGAAACACCATATATTTT
few	TRBJ1-5	NA	TRBV9	CASSPTTGGNQPQHF	TGTGCCAGCAGCCCGACGACAGGAGGCAATCAGCCCCAGCATTTT